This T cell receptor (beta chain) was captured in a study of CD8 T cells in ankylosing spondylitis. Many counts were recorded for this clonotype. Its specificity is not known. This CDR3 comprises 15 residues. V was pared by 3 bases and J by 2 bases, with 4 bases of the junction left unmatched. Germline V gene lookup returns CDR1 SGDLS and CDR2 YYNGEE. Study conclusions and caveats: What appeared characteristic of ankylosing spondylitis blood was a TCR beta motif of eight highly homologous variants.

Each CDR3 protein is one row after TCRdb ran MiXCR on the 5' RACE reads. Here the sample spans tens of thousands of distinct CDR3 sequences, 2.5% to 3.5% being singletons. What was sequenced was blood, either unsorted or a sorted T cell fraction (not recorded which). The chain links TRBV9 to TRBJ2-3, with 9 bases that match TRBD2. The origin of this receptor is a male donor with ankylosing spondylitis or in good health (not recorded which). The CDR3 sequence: CASSASGDPTDTQYF. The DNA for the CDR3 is TGTGCCAGCAGCGCTAGCGGGGACCCCACAGATACGCAGTATTTT.